These 29 T cell receptor beta chains share one sample of origin, sequenced in a study of blood T cell repertoires in COVID-19. The protocol was immunoSEQ multiplex PCR, while the TCRdb copy is restricted to in-frame clones and leaves out a portion. The data contain tens of thousands of clones, around 91% of them singletons. The sequenced sample was peripheral blood. These receptors all come from a man between 65 and 85 years old with active or convalescent COVID-19.

V and J are TRBV5-4 and TRBJ1-2; D may be TRBD1 (5 bases). V was cut by 0 bases and J by 4 bases, with 10 bases left in between. The CDR3 covers 14 residues. The germline CDR1 and CDR2 sequences are SGHNT and YYREEE (reference sequence). The CDR3 region has the DNA TGTGCCAGCAGCTTGGATGGGGGGATCTATGGCTACACCTTC. Amino acid sequence: CASSLDGGIYGYTF.

This chain links TRBV7-2 with TRBJ1-3, with a weak D call TRBD1 (6 bases). This CDR3 comprises 15 residues. CDR1 and CDR2 from the germline V gene are SGHTA and FQGNSA. V was clipped by 5 bases and J by 4 bases, with 15 bases between them. The CDR3 region has the DNA TGTGCCAGCAGCAGAGTTGAAGGGGGAGGAAACACCATATATTTT. Translating it yields CASSRVEGGGNTIYF.

The chain employs TRBV5-1 and TRBJ2-2; 7 bases align to TRBD1. The length of the CDR3 is 14 residues. The germline CDR1 and CDR2 sequences are SGHRS and YFSETQ. The V segment lost 2 bases and the J segment 3 bases; nucleotides outside the gene matches: 1. CDR3 sequence reads: CASSFQGDTGELFF. The CDR3 DNA is TGCGCCAGCAGCTTCCAGGGGGACACCGGGGAGCTGTTTTTT.

This chain joins TRBV28 and TRBJ1-2; D is undetermined. Trimming shortened V by 4 bases and J by 4 bases, and 13 bases separated the two germline ends. The CDR3 loop spans 14 amino acids. Germline CDR1 MDHEN, CDR2 SYDVKM. In DNA, the CDR3 is TGTGCCAGCAGTTCCCCAGGTAGTGTCTATGGCTACACCTTC. Its protein is CASSSPGSVYGYTF.

This clone came up once. CDR3 nucleotides: TGTGCCAGCAGCTTAGGGTGGCCGGGACAGGGTCAAGAGACCCAGTACTTC. Translating it yields CASSLGWPGQGQETQYF. The chain links TRBV7-2 to TRBJ2-5; 9 nucleotides match TRBD1. Germline trimming cut 1 base from V and 2 bases from J; bases unmatched to any gene: 8. CDR1 is SGHTA and CDR2 is FQGNSA in the germline V gene. There are 17 residues in the CDR3.

The genes are TRBV10-2 and TRBJ2-2; D is uncertain. The germline V gene encodes CDR1 WSHSY and CDR2 SAAADI. This CDR3 region has 14 residues. V dropped 6 bases and J dropped 1 base, with 9 bases sitting between them. The CDR3 nucleotides read TGCGCCAGCAGGGGCCCTTTGAACACCGGGGAGCTGTTTTTT. Translation: CASRGPLNTGELFF.

This clone was observed once. The V call is TRBV11-3, the J call TRBJ2-7, with 11 positions matching TRBD1. J lost 3 bases, V lost 4 bases, and 5 bases had no gene match. The CDR3 consists of 15 residues. Germline-derived CDR1 and CDR2 are SGHNT and YENEEA. CDR3 region: CASSSGQGASYEQYF. CDR3 nucleotides: TGTGCCAGCAGCTCTGGACAGGGGGCCAGCTACGAGCAGTACTTC.

This chain links TRBV2 with TRBJ2-7, with 8 bases identical to TRBD2. V lost 6 bases, J lost 5 bases, and 15 bases stayed unmatched. Per germline, CDR1 SNHLY and CDR2 FYNNEI. CDR3 length: 16 residues. The CDR3, as DNA: TGTGCCAGCAGGGACCCTCGGGGTAGCGGGGATAACGAGCAGTACTTC. Translated, it gives CASRDPRGSGDNEQYF.

The genes are TRBV7-2 and TRBJ1-5, with D maybe TRBD1 (5 bases). This CDR3 comprises 15 residues. V lost 8 bases to trimming and J lost 2 bases, with 16 bases between them. Germline V CDR1 and CDR2: SGHTA, FQGNSA. The CDR3: CASRMKGIGNQPQHF. The CDR3, as DNA: TGTGCCAGCCGGATGAAGGGGATTGGCAATCAGCCCCAGCATTTT.

This clone was detected only once. The J gene is TRBJ1-5, the V gene TRBV5-1; the match to TRBD1 covers 7 bases. This CDR3 is built from 15 residues. V shed 0 bases and J 7 bases; nucleotides not matched to a gene: 7. The germline gives CDR1 SGHRS, CDR2 YFSETQ. The CDR3 DNA reads TGCGCCAGCAGCTTGGGACAGGGAGGAGTGCAGCCCCAGCATTTT. It yields the protein CASSLGQGGVQPQHF.

The V gene is TRBV7-2, the J gene TRBJ1-4, with a tentative D call TRBD1 (5 bases). The ends were cut back, 5 bases at V and 11 bases at J, with 21 bases in the middle. This CDR3 comprises 15 residues. Germline loops: CDR1 SGHTA, CDR2 FQGNSA. The CDR3 coding sequence is TGTGCCAGCAGCCCGGGGGTTAGGGGTGGTTTGAAACTGTTTTTT. Protein: CASSPGVRGGLKLFF.

V is TRBV4-3 and J is TRBJ1-6, with D perhaps TRBD1 (5 bases). The CDR3 contains 13 residues. V lost 3 bases and J 10 bases, leaving 10 bases between the germline ends. CDR1 is LGHNA, CDR2 YSLEER, per germline. The CDR3 spells CASSHSGKSPLHF. The CDR3 DNA reads as TGCGCCAGCAGCCACTCAGGGAAATCACCCCTCCACTTT.

This rearrangement joins TRBV19 to TRBJ1-2; 7 positions agree with TRBD1. Per germline, CDR1 LNHDA and CDR2 SQIVND (reference sequence). The CDR3 sequence is 15 residues long. The V and J ends lost 9 bases and 5 bases, in that order; junction bases with no gene match: 15. The CDR3 sequence is CASLPTGRSFYGYTF. The CDR3 DNA follows: TGTGCCAGCCTCCCGACAGGGCGTTCTTTTTATGGCTACACCTTC.

This clone has only a few counts. The J gene is TRBJ2-6, the V gene TRBV19, with TRBD2 matching over 8 bases. The CDR3 consists of 16 residues. V was pared by 10 bases and J by 2 bases, with 10 bases of the junction left unmatched. The germline CDR1 and CDR2 sequences are LNHDA and SQIVND (reference sequence). The CDR3 DNA reads TGTGCCACCGGGGGGGGGCCTTCTACTGGGGCCAACGTCCTGACTTTC. Translating it yields CATGGGPSTGANVLTF.

The chain uses TRBV5-6 and TRBJ1-4; a weak D match, TRBD1 (6 bases). The CDR3 has 15 amino acids. Between the trimmed V and J ends, which lost 3 bases and 4 bases, there was a span of 13 bases. From germline, CDR1 is SGHDT and CDR2 YYEEEE. The CDR3 nucleotides are TGTGCCAGCAGCTGGGGGAACAGGGATAATGAAAAACTGTTTTTT. This encodes CASSWGNRDNEKLFF.

The chain is built from TRBV7-6 and TRBJ2-7; TRBD2 aligns across 8 bases. The CDR3 is 18 amino acids. Germline-derived CDR1 and CDR2 are SGHVS and FNYEAQ. Trimming removed 4 bases from V and 4 bases from J; junction bases left unmatched: 18. The CDR3 protein is CASSSRRASGLKGYEQYF. Written as DNA, the CDR3 is TGTGCCAGCAGCTCCCGTCGCGCTAGCGGGCTAAAGGGATACGAGCAGTACTTC.

The chain combines TRBV7-2 with TRBJ1-5; D is perhaps TRBD1 (6 bases). V was shortened by 5 bases and J by 4 bases, with 9 bases between the two germline ends. The germline V gene has CDR1 SGHTA and CDR2 FQGNSA. The CDR3 loop spans 13 amino acids. The DNA for the CDR3 is TGTGCCAGCAGCCGAGACAGGAATCAGCCCCAGCATTTT. As protein: CASSRDRNQPQHF.

The chain recombines TRBV6-5 with TRBJ2-3, with 11 bases that match TRBD2. Germline lookup yields CDR1 MNHEY and CDR2 SVGAGI. Unmatched junction bases numbered 13, after V lost 8 bases and J lost 9 bases. The CDR3 totals 15 residues. This CDR3 is CASRSSGGALRTQYF. The CDR3 DNA reads TGTGCCAGCCGAAGTAGCGGGGGGGCCCTGAGGACGCAGTATTTT.

The rearrangement links TRBV4-3 to TRBJ2-5; perhaps TRBD2 as D (6 bases). V was pared by 2 bases and J by 3 bases, with 10 bases between. The CDR3 spans 14 residues. Per the germline V gene, CDR1 is LGHNA and CDR2 is YSLEER. DNA of the CDR3: TGCGCCAGCAGCCAAAATCCGGGGGAAGAGACCCAGTACTTC. Translated, it gives CASSQNPGEETQYF.

CDR3 in amino acids: CASSPLGRGRLEQYF. The CDR3 region has the DNA TGTGCCAGCAGCCCCCTCGGGCGGGGCCGCCTCGAGCAGTACTTC. This chain connects TRBV11-2 to TRBJ2-7, with D possibly being TRBD2 (6 bases). V was shortened by 5 bases and J by 6 bases, with 20 bases between the two germline ends. The CDR3 contains 15 residues. Looked up from germline, CDR1 is SGHAT and CDR2 is FQNNGV.

This chain joins TRBV6-2 or TRBV6-3 and TRBJ2-1; perhaps TRBD2 as D (6 bases). Trimming cost V 3 bases and J 6 bases, with 18 bases left between them. This CDR3 is 16 amino acids long. Per germline, CDR1 MNHEY and CDR2 SVGEGT. This chain's CDR3 is CASSYPRMREVNEQFF. DNA of the CDR3: TGTGCCAGCAGTTATCCCCGGATGCGGGAAGTCAATGAGCAGTTCTTC.

This rearrangement joins TRBV19 to TRBJ2-1; D is possibly TRBD2 (5 bases). V was cut by 6 bases and J by 3 bases, with 12 bases left in between. Germline CDR1 reads LNHDA; CDR2 reads SQIVND (reference sequence). The CDR3 consists of 14 residues. Here the CDR3 DNA reads TGTGCCAGTAGCCCAACTAGAAGCTACAATGAGCAGTTCTTC. As protein: CASSPTRSYNEQFF.

V gene TRBV13 combines with J gene TRBJ1-6; D not certain. V lost 1 base, J lost 0 bases, and 10 bases lay in between. This CDR3 spans 17 amino acids. In germline, CDR1 is PRHDT, CDR2 FYEKMQ (reference sequence). The CDR3 DNA sequence: TGTGCCAGCAGCTTAGAGATGCCGAGCTCCTATAATTCACCCCTCCACTTT. Protein: CASSLEMPSSYNSPLHF.

Notes on this clone: The junction shows a germline mismatch at one end, possibly a read error. CDR3 residues: CASERDSNTFNF. The CDR3 coding sequence is TGTGCCAGCGAGAGGGACAGCAACACTTTTAACTTT. This chain links TRBV2 with TRBJ1-4, with TRBD1 matching over 7 bases. Germline V CDR1 and CDR2: SNHLY, FYNNEI. The CDR3 sequence is 12 residues long.

This chain uses TRBV4-1 with TRBJ2-4; a possible D gene is TRBD1 (5 bases). The CDR3 loop spans 14 amino acids. Deletions cut 1 base from V and 2 bases from J, with 6 bases between. Germline V lookup: CDR1 MGHRA, CDR2 YSYEKL. For the CDR3, the DNA is TGCGCCAGCAGCCAAGTGGGGCCCAAAAACATTCAGTACTTC. Translated, it gives CASSQVGPKNIQYF.

CDR3 coding DNA: TGTGCCAGCAGTGAACCGACAGGGATCCAGCCCCAGCATTTT. Translated, it gives CASSEPTGIQPQHF. This chain uses TRBV2 with TRBJ1-5; 7 nucleotides match TRBD1. Germline V gene data show CDR1 as SNHLY and CDR2 as FYNNEI. CDR3 length: 14 amino acids. Unmatched junction bases numbered 5, after V lost 2 bases and J lost 7 bases.

The chain couples TRBV7-9 to TRBJ1-2; TRBD1 is a possible D gene (6 bases). The CDR3 is 16 amino acids. The germline V and J ends were trimmed by 0 bases and 6 bases, with 17 bases remaining between them. Germline V gene sequence: CDR1 SEHNR, CDR2 FQNEAQ (reference sequence). The CDR3 DNA reads as TGTGCCAGCAGCTTAGCGCTAGGTCAGGGGAGAGATGGCTACACCTTC. Its protein is CASSLALGQGRDGYTF.

The chain links TRBV27 to TRBJ1-5; no definite D call. CDR3 length: 12 residues. The germline gives CDR1 MNHEY, CDR2 SMNVEV (reference sequence). V lost 8 bases and J 1 base, leaving 6 bases between the germline ends. The CDR3 DNA follows: TGTGCCAGCGGGAGGAGCAATCAGCCCCAGCATTTT. This sequence encodes CASGRSNQPQHF.

This chain links TRBV29-1 with TRBJ1-1; 8 nucleotides match TRBD1. The CDR3 has 14 amino acids. Looked up from germline, CDR1 is SQVTM and CDR2 is ANQGSEA. V shed 7 bases and J 0 bases; nucleotides not matched to a gene: 7. The CDR3 reads CSETGVPMNTEAFF. DNA for the CDR3: TGCAGCGAGACAGGGGTTCCCATGAACACTGAAGCTTTCTTT.